These T cell receptor beta chains were read from a single sample in a study of spatial heterogeneity in lung cancer. TCRdb passed the 5' RACE reads through MiXCR, listing each CDR3 protein once. The sample includes about 29,000 distinct CDR3 sequences, just over 7% seen only once; the top ten take over 20%. The sample here was lung tumor tissue, taken at surgery. These receptors were collected from a male donor with early-stage non-small cell lung cancer. The CDR3 runs from the conserved cysteine through the conserved F or W. A D gene is named only where the DNA matches it firmly.

d_gene,v_gene,CDR3aa
-,TRBV7-2,CASSDPGPYEQYF
-,TRBV27,CASKTGLSNQPQHF
TRBD1,TRBV29-1,CSVKRGTGGSEQFF
TRBD1,TRBV20-1,CSARTGGGTEAFF
TRBD1,TRBV12-3/TRBV12-4,CASTLRGQKKKNTEAFF
-,TRBV5-1,CASSLEGGAYNEQYF
-,TRBV7-2,CASSPRYSAPGELFF
-,TRBV11-2,CASSPAENIQYF
-,TRBV4-2,CASSQGRGGSNQPQHF
-,TRBV1,CTSSQDRTLRDTQYF
-,TRBV6-5,CASSKLANTGELFF
TRBD1,TRBV30,CAWSAGTVGNQPQHF
TRBD2,TRBV20-1,CSAPGLSGDEQYF
-,TRBV3-1,CASSQTYSGQFF
-,TRBV27,CASSSKAGNQPQHF
-,TRBV3-1,CASSQAAGGGRHTQYF
TRBD2,TRBV5-1,CASSFDSGGDEQFF
TRBD1,TRBV28,CASSGQENSGANVLTF
-,TRBV7-2,CASSLWKGSLAQYF
-,TRBV2,CASRGNMNTEAFF
TRBD1,TRBV4-1,CASSQDSTGRQPQHF
-,TRBV7-2,CASSVDYSEAFF
TRBD1,TRBV29-1,CSVGVDRATGELFF
-,TRBV3-1,CASSQGAQYF
-,TRBV5-1,CASAGQFNEQFF
TRBD2,TRBV11-2,CASSPRSGTTQYF
-,TRBV27,CASSLHSQGERAGELFF
-,TRBV6-1,CASQGNTEAFF
-,TRBV7-9,CASSHPQGSMNTEAFF
-,TRBV18,CASSEGAGNTIYF
-,TRBV16,CASSQSGTYNSPLHF
-,TRBV5-1,CASSPGGQFNQPQHF
-,TRBV20-1,CSARSEGGISGNTIYF
-,TRBV3-1,CASSQDRHNEQFF
-,TRBV28,CASRSNTGELFF
TRBD1,TRBV18,CASSPPDRMNTEAFF
TRBD1,TRBV5-6,CASSWPGQGYTVGYGYTF
-,TRBV3-1,CASSQGRAEKLFF
-,TRBV19,CASSMMVTDGYTF
-,TRBV20-1,CSARGPWRPQGEKLFF
TRBD1,TRBV5-1,CASSSGWGQGAYEQYF
-,TRBV5-1,CASSLYSLNTEAFF
-,TRBV27,CASSLLGQAFNVLTF
-,TRBV2,CASSARATGELFF
TRBD1,TRBV11-2,CASSHRQETGRHEQYF
TRBD2,TRBV3-1,CASSQAGGEAETQYF
-,TRBV28,CASSIPNPTGNYGYTF
-,TRBV10-1,CASSESKHFTQYF
TRBD1,TRBV4-3,CASSPGRDRGSEQYF
-,TRBV2,CANNGAGTDTQYF
TRBD2,TRBV7-2,CASSLTSGGASADTQYF
-,TRBV6-5,CASSYRVGATNEKLFF
TRBD1,TRBV20-1,CSAHRDRDFSYEQYF
-,TRBV9,CASSVEFPRQSNTEAFF
-,TRBV7-7,CAIRDNYGYTF
-,TRBV6-5,CASSYSRLGGGEQFF
-,TRBV28,CASSPTGHRTEAFF
-,TRBV18,CASSPGGQETQYF